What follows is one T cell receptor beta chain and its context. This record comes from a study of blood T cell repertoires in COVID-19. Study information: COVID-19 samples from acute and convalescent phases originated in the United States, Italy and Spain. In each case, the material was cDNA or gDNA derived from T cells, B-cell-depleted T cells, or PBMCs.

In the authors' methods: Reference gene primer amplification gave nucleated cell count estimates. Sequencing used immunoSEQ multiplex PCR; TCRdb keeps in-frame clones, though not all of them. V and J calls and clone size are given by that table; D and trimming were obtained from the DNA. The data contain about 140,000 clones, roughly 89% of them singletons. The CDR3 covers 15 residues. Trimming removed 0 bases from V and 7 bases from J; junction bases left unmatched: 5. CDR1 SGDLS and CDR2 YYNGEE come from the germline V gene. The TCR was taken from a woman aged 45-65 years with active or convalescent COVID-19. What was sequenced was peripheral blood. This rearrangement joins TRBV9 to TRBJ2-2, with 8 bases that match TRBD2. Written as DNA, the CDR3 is TGTGCCAGCAGCGTAGGTAGCGGGGCCGGCGGGGAGCTGTTTTTT. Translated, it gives CASSVGSGAGGELFF.